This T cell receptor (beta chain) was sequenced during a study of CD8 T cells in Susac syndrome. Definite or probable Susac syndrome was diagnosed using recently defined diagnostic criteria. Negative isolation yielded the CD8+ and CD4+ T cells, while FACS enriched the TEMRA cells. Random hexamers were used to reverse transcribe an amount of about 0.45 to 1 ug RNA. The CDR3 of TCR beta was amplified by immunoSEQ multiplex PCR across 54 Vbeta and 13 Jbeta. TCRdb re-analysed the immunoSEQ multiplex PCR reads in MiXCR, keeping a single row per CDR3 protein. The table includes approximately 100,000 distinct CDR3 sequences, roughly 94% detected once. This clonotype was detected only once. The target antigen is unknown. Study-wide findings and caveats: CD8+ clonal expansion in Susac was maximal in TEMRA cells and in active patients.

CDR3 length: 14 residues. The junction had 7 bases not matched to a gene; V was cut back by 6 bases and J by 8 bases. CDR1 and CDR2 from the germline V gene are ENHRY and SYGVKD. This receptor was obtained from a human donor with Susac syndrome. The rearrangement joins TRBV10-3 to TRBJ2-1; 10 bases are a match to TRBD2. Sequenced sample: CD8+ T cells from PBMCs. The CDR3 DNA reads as TGTGCCATCAGCGCTAGCGGGGGAGGAGATGAGCAGTTCTTC. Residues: CAISASGGGDEQFF.